The source of this T cell receptor beta chain is a study of control samples from healthy donors and cancer patients (dated by TCRdb to 2020 to 2021). Concerning this clone: Its antigen is not yet known. No much larger clone exists at a distance of one base, and base qualities are not known.

Library method: the immunoSEQ multiplex PCR assay. This immuneACCESS table, as held by TCRdb, lists in-frame sequences with V and J called but not all clones. Of the missing ones, under half trace to an unresolved V gene in checked studies; the others have no known cause. The sample table holds 150,000 or so clones, of which 93% were seen once. The leading ten clones occupy roughly 6.2% of the sample. The sequence derives from a man between 18 and 35 years old in good health. The sequencing sample was made of blood.

In nucleotide form, the sequence is TGTGCCAGCAGCGGAGACACCCATTGGGACAGGGGAGGACTTGGCTACACCTTC. Its product reads: CASSGDTHWDRGGLGYTF. This chain joins TRBV9 to TRBJ1-2; the junction holds 10 bases that match TRBD1. The CDR3 covers 18 residues, taking in both the cysteine and the phenylalanine. Only CDR3 DNA remains: 54 bases, in frame from the first base. CDR1 and CDR2, per the germline V gene, are SGDLS and YYNGEE. Germline trimming amounts to 3 bases on V and 7 bases on J, with 18 as the count of junction bases outside the gene matches.